This TCR beta chain derives from a study of blood T cells in healthy people across ages. Trimming left V 5 bases short and J 4 bases short, with 9 bases between. This CDR3 is 14 amino acids long. The authors ran a second PCR of roughly 6 to 11 cycles using a sample-barcoded 5' primer and a J-beta primer mix. From the 5' RACE reads, TCRdb called clonotypes with MiXCR, one entry per CDR3 protein. The table lists 650,000 to 900,000 distinct CDR3 sequences, 60% to 80% of them singletons, with 28% in the top ten. This chain links TRBV12-3 or TRBV12-4 with TRBJ2-6, with a weak D call TRBD1 (6 bases). The source material was blood. This clonotype originated in a man aged 25 to 45 in good health. In nucleotides, the CDR3 is TGTGCCAGCAGTGGGACAACCGGGGCCAACGTCCTGACTTTC. Protein sequence: CASSGTTGANVLTF.